Listed below are T cell receptor beta chains from one sample, sequenced in a study of blood T cells in healthy people across ages. Using its own MiXCR run on the 5' RACE reads, TCRdb lists one record per CDR3 protein. The sample shows hundreds of thousands of distinct CDR3 sequences, 25% of them seen only once. These data were also filed under a second study, of T cells of mothers and their children.

The specimen was blood. The origin of the receptors is a boy younger than 18 in good health. The CDR3 runs from the conserved cysteine through the conserved F or W. The order of the fields is CDR3 protein, CDR3 DNA, D gene, J gene, V gene, clone size. A D gene is named only where the DNA matches it firmly. Size is omitted from some rows. Given values are once, few, many or a class for expanded clones.

CASSLALGTQYF TGTGCCAGCAGCTTAGCTCTTGGGACCCAGTACTTC . TRBJ2-5 TRBV7-2 few
CASSQETSGDLQETQYF TGTGCCAGCAGCCAAGAAACCAGCGGGGACCTCCAAGAGACCCAGTACTTC TRBD2 TRBJ2-5 TRBV3-1 .
CSVGPYYGYTF TGCAGTGTTGGACCGTATTATGGCTACACCTTC . TRBJ1-2 TRBV29-1 .
CASSSGGGEEETQYF TGCGCCAGCAGCTCCGGTGGGGGAGAAGAGGAGACCCAGTACTTC . TRBJ2-5 TRBV5-1 .
CASKLAGVANEQFF TGTGCCAGCAAGTTGGCGGGAGTAGCCAATGAGCAGTTCTTC TRBD2 TRBJ2-1 TRBV27 few
CASKGNRGGELFF TGTGCCAGCAAAGGGAACAGGGGTGGGGAGCTGTTTTTT TRBD1 TRBJ2-2 TRBV28 .
CASSVGSGPSGGATSYNEQFF TGTGCCAGCAGCGTAGGGTCAGGGCCTAGCGGGGGGGCCACGAGTTACAATGAGCAGTTCTTC TRBD2 TRBJ2-1 TRBV9 few
CASSPAANANTGELFF TGTGCCAGCTCACCAGCGGCAAACGCGAACACCGGGGAGCTGTTTTTT . TRBJ2-2 TRBV18 few
CASSLEGQGLRNEQFF TGTGCCAGCAGCTTAGAAGGGCAGGGATTGAGGAATGAGCAGTTCTTC . TRBJ2-1 TRBV7-9 .
CSGGSGEGYTF TGCAGCGGGGGGTCAGGGGAAGGCTACACCTTC . TRBJ1-2 TRBV29-1 .
CSAQQGAKETQYF TGCAGCGCACAACAGGGGGCGAAGGAGACCCAGTACTTC TRBD1 TRBJ2-5 TRBV29-1 .
CASSRTSGRGEETQYF TGCGCCAGCAGCCGGACTAGCGGGAGAGGGGAAGAGACCCAGTACTTC TRBD2 TRBJ2-5 TRBV5-1 .
CTSSQVQAGGEQYF TGCACCAGCAGCCAAGTTCAAGCGGGGGGGGAGCAGTACTTC TRBD2 TRBJ2-7 TRBV4-3 few
CASSQGHSNYGYTF TGCGCCAGCAGCCAGGGACACTCTAACTATGGCTACACCTTC . TRBJ1-2 TRBV5-1 few
CASSSAMDGQQYF TGTGCCAGCAGTTCCGCTATGGACGGACAGCAGTACTTC . TRBJ2-7 TRBV28 .
CASGREGFTGELFF TGTGCCAGCGGGCGGGAGGGCTTTACCGGGGAGCTGTTTTTT TRBD2 TRBJ2-2 TRBV7-2 few
CASSADSGRVGEQFF TGTGCCAGCAGTGCCGATAGCGGGAGAGTAGGTGAGCAGTTCTTC TRBD2 TRBJ2-1 TRBV7-3 .
CASSDSTQETQYF TGTGCCAGCAGTGACTCTACACAAGAGACCCAGTACTTC . TRBJ2-5 TRBV7-9 .
CASSDGIQETQYF TGTGCCAGCAGCGACGGGATCCAAGAGACCCAGTACTTC . TRBJ2-5 TRBV7-9 .
CSVAPGLAGYEQYF TGCAGCGTTGCTCCTGGACTAGCGGGGTACGAGCAGTACTTC TRBD2 TRBJ2-7 TRBV29-1 .
CASSLGQKIYEQYF TGCGCCAGCAGCTTGGGGCAGAAGATCTACGAGCAGTACTTC . TRBJ2-7 TRBV5-1 .
CASSQEDRSGTDTQYF TGCGCCAGCAGCCAAGAGGATAGGTCGGGTACAGATACGCAGTATTTT . TRBJ2-3 TRBV4-3 few
CASSSPDEGGTDTQYF TGTGCCAGCAGCTCGCCCGACGAAGGGGGCACAGATACGCAGTATTTT . TRBJ2-3 TRBV7-8 few
CASSQTPGQGTGELFF TGTGCCAGCAGCCAAACACCGGGACAGGGCACCGGGGAGCTGTTTTTT TRBD1 TRBJ2-2 TRBV5-6 .
CASSGKGANNEQFF TGTGCCAGCAGTGGAAAGGGGGCGAACAATGAGCAGTTCTTC TRBD1 TRBJ2-1 TRBV27 .
CSARGALPVGGEQFF TGCAGTGCTAGAGGGGCGCTCCCGGTGGGAGGGGAGCAGTTCTTC TRBD2 TRBJ2-1 TRBV20-1 .
CSAGGLEGETQYF TGCAGCGCCGGGGGACTGGAGGGAGAGACCCAGTACTTC . TRBJ2-5 TRBV29-1 few
CASRRGTSGRAGTDTQYF TGTGCCAGCAGAAGAGGGACTAGCGGGAGGGCCGGCACAGATACGCAGTATTTT TRBD2 TRBJ2-3 TRBV28 many
CASSLGIPFSGANVLTF TGTGCCAGCAGTCTCGGGATTCCCTTCTCTGGGGCCAACGTCCTGACTTTC . TRBJ2-6 TRBV7-8 .
CASSVGPMSEQFF TGTGCCAGCAGCGTAGGACCAATGAGCGAGCAGTTCTTC . TRBJ2-1 TRBV9 few
CASSTRQSPYGYTF TGTGCCAGCAGCACTCGACAGTCTCCCTATGGCTACACCTTC . TRBJ1-2 TRBV12-3/TRBV12-4 .
CASSSTMSSDTQYF TGTGCCAGCAGCTCGACTATGTCTTCAGATACGCAGTATTTT . TRBJ2-3 TRBV7-2 .
CASSQLAGWGETQYF TGTGCCAGCAGTCAACTAGCGGGATGGGGAGAGACCCAGTACTTC TRBD2 TRBJ2-5 TRBV6-2/TRBV6-3 .
CASSSNGLVAGNSYNEQFF TGTGCCAGCAGCTCCAACGGACTGGTAGCGGGAAACTCCTACAATGAGCAGTTCTTC TRBD2 TRBJ2-1 TRBV7-8 .
CASSQARPAEGYNEQFF TGTGCCAGCAGCCAAGCGCGGCCAGCGGAGGGTTACAATGAGCAGTTCTTC . TRBJ2-1 TRBV3-1 .
CSARTTGVQFF TGCAGTGCTAGAACTACAGGGGTGCAGTTCTTC TRBD1 TRBJ2-1 TRBV20-1 few
CASSSSYSDTQYF TGTGCCAGCAGCTCTTCCTATTCAGATACGCAGTATTTT . TRBJ2-3 TRBV7-3 .
CSVGVPGKNEQYF TGCAGCGTCGGAGTTCCGGGAAAGAACGAGCAGTACTTC . TRBJ2-7 TRBV29-1 few
CASSLQRDGGETQYF TGTGCCAGCAGTTTACAGCGGGACGGGGGTGAGACCCAGTACTTC TRBD2 TRBJ2-5 TRBV27 .
CSVEDWDRANEQFF TGCAGCGTTGAAGATTGGGACAGGGCCAATGAGCAGTTCTTC TRBD1 TRBJ2-1 TRBV29-1 few
CASSTGYGEQFF TGTGCCAGCAGTACAGGGTATGGTGAGCAGTTCTTC . TRBJ2-1 TRBV2 few
CASSIVAASYEQYF TGTGCCAGCAGCATCGTAGCGGCTTCCTACGAGCAGTACTTC . TRBJ2-7 TRBV11-3 once
CSARDVGGRQETQYF TGCAGTGCTAGAGATGTGGGAGGGCGACAAGAGACCCAGTACTTC TRBD2 TRBJ2-5 TRBV20-1 .
CASSLEGPFYEQYF TGCGCCAGCAGCTTGGAGGGACCCTTTTACGAGCAGTACTTC . TRBJ2-7 TRBV5-1 .
CASSVAGTGALLAEQYF TGCGCCAGCAGCGTTGCCGGGACAGGGGCTCTCCTAGCCGAGCAGTACTTC TRBD1 TRBJ2-7 TRBV4-1 few
CASSSPTGAYNEQFF TGTGCCAGCAGTTCTCCGACAGGGGCGTACAATGAGCAGTTCTTC TRBD1 TRBJ2-1 TRBV28 few
CANSEVSGPYNEQFF TGTGCCAACAGTGAAGTGTCTGGACCGTACAATGAGCAGTTCTTC . TRBJ2-1 TRBV6-1 .
CASSPPGPPETQYF TGTGCCAGCAGCCCCCCCGGACCACCCGAGACCCAGTACTTC . TRBJ2-5 TRBV3-1 .
CASSDRTSGTDTQYF TGCGCCAGCAGTGACCGGACTAGCGGCACAGATACGCAGTATTTT TRBD2 TRBJ2-3 TRBV10-2 few
CASSSPGGEQYF TGTGCCAGCAGTTCGCCCGGGGGCGAGCAGTACTTC . TRBJ2-7 TRBV12-3/TRBV12-4 .
CASNPTTGPYTEAFF TGCGCCAGCAACCCCACGACAGGGCCCTACACTGAAGCTTTCTTT TRBD1 TRBJ1-1 TRBV5-1 few
CASNTGTGNGYTF TGTGCCAGCAATACCGGGACAGGGAATGGCTACACCTTC TRBD1 TRBJ1-2 TRBV12-3/TRBV12-4 .
CSAKTADLLNTEAFF TGCAGTGCTAAGACAGCAGACCTCTTGAACACTGAAGCTTTCTTT . TRBJ1-1 TRBV20-1 few
CASSAGQGIYEQYF TGTGCCAGCAGCGCCGGACAGGGAATCTACGAGCAGTACTTC TRBD1 TRBJ2-7 TRBV9 .
CASSYGQGGSPLHF TGTGCCAGCAGTTACGGGCAGGGTGGTTCACCCCTCCACTTT . TRBJ1-6 TRBV6-5 few